This TCR beta chain was retrieved from a study of post-analysis software for immune sequencing data. Study background: In terms of disease course, relapsing-remitting, secondary progressive and progressive-relapsing multiple sclerosis were included. Overall study results and limits: TRBV5-6, TRBV5-1 and TRBV20-1 were among 4 or 5 TRBV segments more frequent in patients than controls.

Prepared libraries of TCR beta cDNA carried unique molecular identifiers. One entry per CDR3 protein, called by TCRdb with MiXCR from the PCR reads. Found here are under 200,000 distinct CDR3 sequences, roughly 28% of them singletons; the top ten hold around 3.2%. This CDR3 region has 15 residues. Germline lookup yields CDR1 DFQATT and CDR2 SNEGSKA (reference sequence). V was clipped by 5 bases and J by 3 bases, with 20 bases between them. The sample holds many counts of this clonotype. The antigen remains unidentified. V and J are TRBV20-1 and TRBJ2-7, with D tentatively TRBD2 (5 bases). This sequence originates from a girl aged 2-17 years with multiple sclerosis. Input material: blood. The CDR3 coding sequence is TGCAGTGCTCCGGAGCAGAGGGTCTTCGGCTACGAGCAGTACTTC. It codes for CSAPEQRVFGYEQYF.